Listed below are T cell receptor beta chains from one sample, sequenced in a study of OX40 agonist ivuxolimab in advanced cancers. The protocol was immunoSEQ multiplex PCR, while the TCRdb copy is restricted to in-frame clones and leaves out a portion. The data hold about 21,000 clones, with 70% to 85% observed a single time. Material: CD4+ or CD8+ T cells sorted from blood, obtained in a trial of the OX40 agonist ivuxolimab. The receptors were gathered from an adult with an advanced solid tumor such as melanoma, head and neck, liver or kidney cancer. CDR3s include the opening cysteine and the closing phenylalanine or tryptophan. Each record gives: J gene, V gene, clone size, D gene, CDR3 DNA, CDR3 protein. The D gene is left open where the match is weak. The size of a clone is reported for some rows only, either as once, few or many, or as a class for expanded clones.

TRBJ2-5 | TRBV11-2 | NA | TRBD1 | TGTGCCAGCAGCTTAGATCCCGACAGGGGCCGTTCGTACCAAGAGACCCAGTACTTC | CASSLDPDRGRSYQETQYF
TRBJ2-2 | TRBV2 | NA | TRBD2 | TGTGCCAGCAGTGATAGCGCGGGAGTACCGGGGGAGCTGTTTTTT | CASSDSAGVPGELFF
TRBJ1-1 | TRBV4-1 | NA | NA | TGCGCCAGCAGCTCCCGAGGGGGGCCCACTGAAGCTTTCTTT | CASSSRGGPTEAFF
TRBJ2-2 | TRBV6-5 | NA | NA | TGTGCCAGCAGTTACTTGGGCTTCTCGAACGGCGGGGAGCTGTTTTTT | CASSYLGFSNGGELFF
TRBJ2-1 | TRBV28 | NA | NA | TGTGCCAGCAGTGACTACAATGAGCAGTTCTTC | CASSDYNEQFF
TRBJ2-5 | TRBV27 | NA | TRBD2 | TGTGCCAGCAGTCCATCAGGGTTACCGGGACTAGTGGGAGATGTGGCAAAAGAGACCCAGTACTTC | CASSPSGLPGLVGDVAKETQYF
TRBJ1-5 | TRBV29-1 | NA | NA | TGCAGCGTAAACGTGAGTTTCAGAGGGTCGAATCAGCCCCAGCATTTT | CSVNVSFRGSNQPQHF
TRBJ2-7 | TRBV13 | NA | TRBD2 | TGTGCCAGCAGCCTAACCCTAGCGGGAGGAAACGAGCAGTACTTC | CASSLTLAGGNEQYF
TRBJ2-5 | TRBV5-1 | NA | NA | TGCGCCAGCAGCTTATGGAGCACAGGGAAGACCCAGTACTTC | CASSLWSTGKTQYF
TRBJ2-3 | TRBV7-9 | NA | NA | TGTGCCAGCAGCCTCACAATGCGGGATACGCAGTATTTT | CASSLTMRDTQYF
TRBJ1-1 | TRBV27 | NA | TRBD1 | TGTGCCAGCAGTTCAGGGGGCCGCACTGAAGCTTTCTTT | CASSSGGRTEAFF
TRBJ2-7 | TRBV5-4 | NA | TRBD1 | TGTGCCAGCAGAAGGGCAGGGGGCTCCTACGAGCAGTACTTC | CASRRAGGSYEQYF
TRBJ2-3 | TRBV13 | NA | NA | TGTGCCAGCAGCGCCGGGACAAGAAGCACAGATACGCAGTATTTT | CASSAGTRSTDTQYF
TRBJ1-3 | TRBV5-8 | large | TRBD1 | TGTGCCAGCAGCGCCGGGACAGGGCCCTACTCTGGAAACACCATATATTTT | CASSAGTGPYSGNTIYF
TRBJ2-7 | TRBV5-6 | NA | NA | TGTGCCAGCCCCCAAGGACCGACGTTTTCCTACGAGCAGTACTTC | CASPQGPTFSYEQYF
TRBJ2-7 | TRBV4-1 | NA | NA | TGCGCCAGCAAGGAGGTGGGCTCCTACGAGCAGTACTTC | CASKEVGSYEQYF
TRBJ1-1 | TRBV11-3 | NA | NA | TGTGCCAGCAGCTTATGGGGTATGACCATGAACACTGAAGCTTTCTTT | CASSLWGMTMNTEAFF
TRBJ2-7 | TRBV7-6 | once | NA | TGTGCCAGCAGCTTAGAGGACAGATCTAGCGCGCAGTACTTC | CASSLEDRSSAQYF
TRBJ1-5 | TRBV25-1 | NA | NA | TGTGCCAGCAGTAACGGGACCGTAAATCAGCCCCAGCATTTT | CASSNGTVNQPQHF
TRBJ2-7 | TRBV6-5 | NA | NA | TGTGCCAGCAGTTTTTCCTCAGGGGCGATGGACGAGCAGTACTTC | CASSFSSGAMDEQYF
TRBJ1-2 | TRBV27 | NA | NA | TGTGCCAGCAGTTTATTCTCCACGGGGGCCGGGGACTATGGCTACACCTTC | CASSLFSTGAGDYGYTF
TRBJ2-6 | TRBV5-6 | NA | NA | TGTGCCAGCAGCCTAGTTCGGGGTGGCCCTGGGGCCAACGTCCTGACTTTC | CASSLVRGGPGANVLTF
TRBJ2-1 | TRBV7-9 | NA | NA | TGTGCCAGCAGCCCGCTAGCGCATAGCTCCTACAATGAGCAGTTCTTC | CASSPLAHSSYNEQFF
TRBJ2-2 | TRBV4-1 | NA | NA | TGCGCCAGCAGTCCAGCCACCGGGGAGCTGTTTTTT | CASSPATGELFF
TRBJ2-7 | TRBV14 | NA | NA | TGTGCCAGCAGCCAAGTACGGGGAGCGGAGCAGTACTTC | CASSQVRGAEQYF
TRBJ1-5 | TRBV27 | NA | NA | TGTGCCAGCAGTTTAGGGTGGGCTCAGCCCCAGCATTTT | CASSLGWAQPQHF
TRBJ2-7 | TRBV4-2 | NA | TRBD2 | TGTGCCAGCAGCCTCAGCCTCGGGGTAGCGGGATACGAGCAGTACTTC | CASSLSLGVAGYEQYF
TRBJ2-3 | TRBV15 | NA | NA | TGTGCCACCAGCAGCACTAGGACCACCACAGATACGCAGTATTTT | CATSSTRTTTDTQYF
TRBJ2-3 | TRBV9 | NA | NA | TGTGCCAGCAGCATAGGCCCGGGGCCTAGCACAGATACGCAGTATTTT | CASSIGPGPSTDTQYF
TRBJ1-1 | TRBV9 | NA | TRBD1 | TGTGCCAGCAGCGCCAGGGGGGTATCCTCCGAAGCTTTCTTT | CASSARGVSSEAFF
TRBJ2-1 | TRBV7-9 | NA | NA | TGTGCCAGCAGCTTATCCACAAACAATGAGCAGTTCTTC | CASSLSTNNEQFF
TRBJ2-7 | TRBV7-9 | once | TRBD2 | TGTGCCAGCAGCTCCGGACTAGCGGGAGAGTACGAGCAGTACTTC | CASSSGLAGEYEQYF
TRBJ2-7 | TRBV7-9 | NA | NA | TGTGCCAGTGGTGCAGGGGTCGAGCAGTACTTC | CASGAGVEQYF
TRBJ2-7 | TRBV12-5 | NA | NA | TGTGCTAGTGGTCTGGGTACGGACGAGCAGTACTTC | CASGLGTDEQYF
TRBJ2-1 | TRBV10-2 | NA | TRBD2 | TGCGCCAGCAGTGAGACTAGCGGGTCTTACAATGAGCAGTTCTTC | CASSETSGSYNEQFF
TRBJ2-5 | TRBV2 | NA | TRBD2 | TGTGCCAGCAGTGAAACTAGCGGGAGAAGGGAGACCCAGTACTTC | CASSETSGRRETQYF
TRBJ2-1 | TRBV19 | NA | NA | TGTGCCAGTAGTATAGGGATGAGCAAGTTCTTC | CASSIGMSKFF
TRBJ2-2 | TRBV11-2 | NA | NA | TGTGCCAGCAGCTTAGACCCTGGAGCTACCGGGGTCGGGGAGCTGTTTTTT | CASSLDPGATGVGELFF
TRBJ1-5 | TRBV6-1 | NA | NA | TGTGCCAGCAGGCAGGGGTGGGACAATCAGCCCCAGCATTTT | CASRQGWDNQPQHF
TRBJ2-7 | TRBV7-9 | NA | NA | TGTGCCAGCAGTCCCACCTCCTACGAGCAGTACTTC | CASSPTSYEQYF
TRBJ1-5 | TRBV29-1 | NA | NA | TGCAGCGTTGAAGAGGGGAACAACAATCAGCCCCAGCATTTT | CSVEEGNNNQPQHF
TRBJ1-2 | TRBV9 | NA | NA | TGTGCCAGCAGCGCCGGGTTAGGGTATGGCTACACCTTC | CASSAGLGYGYTF
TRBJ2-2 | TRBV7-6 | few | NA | TGTGCCAGCAGGTCCAGTGCGGGTGCGACCGGGGAGCTGTTTTTT | CASRSSAGATGELFF
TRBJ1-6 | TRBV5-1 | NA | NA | TGCGCCAGCAGCTTGGCTCCAAGTTATAATTCACCCCTCCACTTT | CASSLAPSYNSPLHF
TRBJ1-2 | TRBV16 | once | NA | TGTGCCAGCAGCCAATTCGTCAGGGCTGGCGGCTATGGCTACACCTTC | CASSQFVRAGGYGYTF